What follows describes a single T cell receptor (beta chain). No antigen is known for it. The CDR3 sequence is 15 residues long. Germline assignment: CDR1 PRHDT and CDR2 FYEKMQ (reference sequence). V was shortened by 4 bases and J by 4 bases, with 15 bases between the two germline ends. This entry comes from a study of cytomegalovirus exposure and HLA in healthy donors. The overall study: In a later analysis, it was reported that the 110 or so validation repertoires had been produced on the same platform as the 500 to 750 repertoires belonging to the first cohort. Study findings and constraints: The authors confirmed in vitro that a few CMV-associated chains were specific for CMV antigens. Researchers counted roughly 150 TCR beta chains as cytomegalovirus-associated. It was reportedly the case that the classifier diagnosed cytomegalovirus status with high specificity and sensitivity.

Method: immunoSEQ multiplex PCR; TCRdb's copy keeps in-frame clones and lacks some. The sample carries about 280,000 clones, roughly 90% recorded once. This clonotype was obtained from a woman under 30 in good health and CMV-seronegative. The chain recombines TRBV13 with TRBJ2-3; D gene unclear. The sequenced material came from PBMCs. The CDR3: CASSSPSSAADTQYF. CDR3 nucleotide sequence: TGTGCCAGCAGCTCCCCCTCATCGGCGGCAGATACGCAGTATTTT.